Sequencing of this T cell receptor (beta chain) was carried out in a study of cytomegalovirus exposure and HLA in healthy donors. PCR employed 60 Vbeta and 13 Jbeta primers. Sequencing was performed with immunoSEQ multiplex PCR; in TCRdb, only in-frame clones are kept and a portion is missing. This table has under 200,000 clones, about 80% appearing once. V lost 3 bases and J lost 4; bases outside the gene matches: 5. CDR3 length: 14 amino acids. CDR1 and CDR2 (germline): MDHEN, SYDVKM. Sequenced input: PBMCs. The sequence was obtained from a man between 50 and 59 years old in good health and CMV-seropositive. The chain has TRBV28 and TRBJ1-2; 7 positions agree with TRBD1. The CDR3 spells CASSFEGATYGYTF. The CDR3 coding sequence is TGTGCCAGCAGTTTCGAGGGGGCGACCTATGGCTACACCTTC.